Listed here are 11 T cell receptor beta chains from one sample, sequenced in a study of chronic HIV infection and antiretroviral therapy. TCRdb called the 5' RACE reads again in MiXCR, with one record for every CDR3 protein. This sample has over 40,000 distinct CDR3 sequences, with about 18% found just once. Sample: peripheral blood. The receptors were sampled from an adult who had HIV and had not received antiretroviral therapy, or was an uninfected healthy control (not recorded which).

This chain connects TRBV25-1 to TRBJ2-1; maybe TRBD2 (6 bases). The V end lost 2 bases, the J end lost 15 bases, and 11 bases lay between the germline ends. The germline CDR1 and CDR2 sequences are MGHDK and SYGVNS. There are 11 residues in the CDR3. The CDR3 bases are TGTGCCAGCAGTGAAAGACTAGACTGGTTCTTC. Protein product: CASSERLDWFF.

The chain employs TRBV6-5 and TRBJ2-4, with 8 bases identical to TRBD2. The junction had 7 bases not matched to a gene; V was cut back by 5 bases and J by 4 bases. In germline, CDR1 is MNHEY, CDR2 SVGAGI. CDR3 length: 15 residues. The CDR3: CASSPRTSRKNIQYF. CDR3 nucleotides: TGTGCCAGCAGTCCCCGGACTAGCCGAAAAAACATTCAGTACTTC.

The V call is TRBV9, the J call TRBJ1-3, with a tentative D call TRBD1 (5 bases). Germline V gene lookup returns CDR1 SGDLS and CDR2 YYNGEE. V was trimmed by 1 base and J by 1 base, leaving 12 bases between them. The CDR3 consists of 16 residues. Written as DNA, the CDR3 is TGTGCCAGCAGCGTATCGCAGGGACTTTCTGGAAACACCATATATTTT. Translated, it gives CASSVSQGLSGNTIYF.

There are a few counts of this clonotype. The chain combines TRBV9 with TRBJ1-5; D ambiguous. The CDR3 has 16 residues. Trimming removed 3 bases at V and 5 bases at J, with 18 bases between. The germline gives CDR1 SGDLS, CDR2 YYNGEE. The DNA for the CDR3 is TGTGCCAGCAGCGAAGGGCCCAATACCGTGCATCAGCCCCAGCATTTT. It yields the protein CASSEGPNTVHQPQHF.

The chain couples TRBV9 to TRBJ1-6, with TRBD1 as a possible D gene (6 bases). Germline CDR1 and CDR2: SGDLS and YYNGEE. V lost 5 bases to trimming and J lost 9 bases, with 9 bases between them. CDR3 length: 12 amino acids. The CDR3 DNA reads TGTGCCAGCAGTACAGGGACTTCACCCCTCCACTTT. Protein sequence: CASSTGTSPLHF. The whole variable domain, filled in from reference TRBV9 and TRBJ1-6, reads DSGVTQTPKHLITATGQRVTLRCSPRSGDLSVYWYQQSLDQGLQFLIQYYNGEERAKGNILERFSAQQFPDLHSELNLSSLELGDSALYFCASSTGTSPLHFGNGTRLTVT.

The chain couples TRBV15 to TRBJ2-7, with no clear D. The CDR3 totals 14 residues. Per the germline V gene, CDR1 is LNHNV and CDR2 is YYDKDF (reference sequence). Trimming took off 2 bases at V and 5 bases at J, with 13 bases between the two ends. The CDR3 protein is CATSRTASGHEQYF. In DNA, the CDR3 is TGTGCCACCAGCAGAACCGCTAGTGGCCACGAGCAGTACTTC. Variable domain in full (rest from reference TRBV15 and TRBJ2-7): DAMVIQNPRYQVTQFGKPVTLSCSQTLNHNVMYWYQQKSSQAPKLLFHYYDKDFNNEADTPDNFQSRRPNTSFCFLDIRSPGLGDTAMYLCATSRTASGHEQYFGPGTRLTVT.

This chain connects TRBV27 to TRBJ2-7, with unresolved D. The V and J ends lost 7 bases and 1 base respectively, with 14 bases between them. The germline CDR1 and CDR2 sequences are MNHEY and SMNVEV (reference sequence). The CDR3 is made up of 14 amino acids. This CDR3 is CASTEPGPSYEQYF. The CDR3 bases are TGTGCCAGCACCGAACCAGGCCCATCCTACGAGCAGTACTTC.

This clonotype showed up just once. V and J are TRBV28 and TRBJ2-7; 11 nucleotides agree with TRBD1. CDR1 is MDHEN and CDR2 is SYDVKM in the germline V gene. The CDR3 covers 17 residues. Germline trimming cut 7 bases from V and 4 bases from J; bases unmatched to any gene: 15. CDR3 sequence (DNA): TGTGCCAGCACCTCTCTTACCGGGACAGGGGGTATGTACGAGCAGTACTTC. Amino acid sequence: CASTSLTGTGGMYEQYF.

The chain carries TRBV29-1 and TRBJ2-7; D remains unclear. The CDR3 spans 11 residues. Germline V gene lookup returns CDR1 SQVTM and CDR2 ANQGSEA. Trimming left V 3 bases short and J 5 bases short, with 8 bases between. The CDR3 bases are TGCAGCGTTGAGTCGTTGAACGAGCAGTACTTC. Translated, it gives CSVESLNEQYF.

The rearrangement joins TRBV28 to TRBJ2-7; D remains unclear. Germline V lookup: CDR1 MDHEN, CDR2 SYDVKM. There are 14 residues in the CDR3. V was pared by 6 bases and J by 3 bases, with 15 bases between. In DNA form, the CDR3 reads TGTGCCAGCAGCTCGAGAAACTCCATCTACGAGCAGTACTTC. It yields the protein CASSSRNSIYEQYF.

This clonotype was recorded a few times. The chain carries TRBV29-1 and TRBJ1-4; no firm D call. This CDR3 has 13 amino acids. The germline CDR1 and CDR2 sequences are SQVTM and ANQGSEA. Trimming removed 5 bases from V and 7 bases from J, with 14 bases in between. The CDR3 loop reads CSVSGGSGEKLFF. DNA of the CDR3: TGCAGCGTTTCAGGAGGTAGTGGTGAAAAACTGTTTTTT.